One sample yielded the 10 T cell receptor beta chains listed below, sequenced in a study of blood T cell repertoires in COVID-19. The repertoire was sequenced with immunoSEQ multiplex PCR; TCRdb's copy has only in-frame clones and lacks some. The sample contains about 56,000 clones, roughly 87% of which appear only once. Sequenced input: peripheral blood. These receptors all stem from a woman in her sixties with COVID-19, enrolled during active disease.

The chain recombines TRBV30 with TRBJ1-5; possible D gene TRBD1, 6 bases. Germline V gene lookup returns CDR1 GTSNPN and CDR2 SVGIG (reference sequence). V was pared by 0 bases and J by 6 bases, with 15 bases between. There are 15 residues in the CDR3. In nucleotides, the CDR3 is TGTGCCTGGAGTGTACGAAGGGGGGAGGGTCAGCCCCAGCATTTT. Its protein product is CAWSVRRGEGQPQHF.

The V call is TRBV3-1 (or the pseudogene TRBV3-2), the J call TRBJ1-1; 8 bases align to TRBD1. CDR1 is LGHDT and CDR2 is YNNKEL in the germline V gene (reference sequence). CDR3 length: 12 amino acids. V dropped 1 base and J dropped 9; count of bases not matched to a gene: 1. The CDR3 DNA sequence: TGTGCCAGCAGCCAAGGGGACAGGAAAGCTTTCTTT. This translates into CASSQGDRKAFF.

This clone was seen just once. The chain is built from TRBV19 and TRBJ2-2; 11 bases agree with TRBD2. CDR3 length: 19 amino acids. Germline V gene data show CDR1 as LNHDA and CDR2 as SQIVND (reference sequence). With V trimmed by 7 bases and J by 5 bases, 18 bases remained unmatched. The CDR3 DNA reads as TGTGCCAGTACGCCGGTGGCTAGCGGGAGGCAGGTTAGGACCGGGGAGCTGTTTTTT. The encoded protein is CASTPVASGRQVRTGELFF.

The chain couples TRBV7-2 to TRBJ2-1, with D unresolved. The CDR3 length is 15 residues. V dropped 5 bases and J dropped 8 bases, with 19 bases sitting between them. Germline CDR1 and CDR2: SGHTA and FQGNSA. The CDR3 DNA follows: TGTGCCAGCAGCCGCTTATATCCTAGAACGGATGAGCAGTTCTTC. Amino acid sequence: CASSRLYPRTDEQFF.

The chain uses TRBV19 and TRBJ2-7; D call uncertain. The CDR3 covers 14 residues. Germline CDR1 is LNHDA and CDR2 is SQIVND (reference sequence). With 2 bases removed from V and 0 bases from J, the gap between germline ends came to 8 bases. The DNA of the CDR3 is TGTGCCAGTAGTATAAGCCGGAGCTCCTACGAGCAGTACTTC. Translated: CASSISRSSYEQYF. Combining the CDR3 with reference TRBV19 and TRBJ2-7 gives the whole variable domain DGGITQSPKYLFRKEGQNVTLSCEQNLNHDAMYWYRQDPGQGLRLIYYSQIVNDFQKGDIAEGYSVSREKKESFPLTVTSAQKNPTAFYLCASSISRSSYEQYFGPGTRLTVT.

V usage is TRBV7-9 and J usage is TRBJ1-1; possible D gene TRBD1, 6 bases. CDR1 and CDR2 from the germline V gene are SEHNR and FQNEAQ (reference sequence). CDR3 size: 15 residues. With 5 bases removed from V and 1 base from J, the gap between germline ends came to 14 bases. The CDR3 DNA reads as TGTGCCAGCAGCCCTTACAGGGAGGGGAACACTGAAGCTTTCTTT. The encoded protein is CASSPYREGNTEAFF. The full variable domain, in which reference TRBV7-9 and TRBJ1-1 provide the parts outside the CDR3, is DTGVSQNPRHKITKRGQNVTFRCDPISEHNRLYWYRQTLGQGPEFLTYFQNEAQLEKSRLLSDRFSAERPKGSFSTLEIQRTEQGDSAMYLCASSPYREGNTEAFFGQGTRLTVV.

This clone has only one observation. The rearrangement links TRBV7-6 to TRBJ2-7; 8 bases fit TRBD2. With 1 base clipped from V and 0 bases from J, the junction kept 2 bases outside the gene matches. This CDR3 comprises 15 residues. CDR1 SGHVS and CDR2 FNYEAQ come from the germline V gene. The CDR3 DNA follows: TGTGCCAGCAGCTTAGAAAGCGGGAGCTCCTACGAGCAGTACTTC. Translating it yields CASSLESGSSYEQYF. The entire variable domain, with the rest obtained from reference TRBV7-6 and TRBJ2-7, is as follows: GAGVSQSPRYKVTKRGQDVALRCDPISGHVSLYWYRQALGQGPEFLTYFNYEAQQDKSGLPNDRFSAERPEGSISTLTIQRTEQRDSAMYRCASSLESGSSYEQYFGPGTRLTVT.

The chain recombines TRBV5-1 with TRBJ1-4; 9 nucleotides align to TRBD1. CDR3 size: 18 residues. J lost 0 bases, V lost 0 bases, and 6 bases had no gene match. CDR1 is SGHRS and CDR2 is YFSETQ in the germline V gene. The CDR3 sequence: CASSLEGQGFATNEKLFF. The CDR3 DNA is TGCGCCAGCAGCTTGGAGGGACAGGGCTTTGCAACTAATGAAAAACTGTTTTTT. Filled out from reference TRBV5-1 and TRBJ1-4, the complete variable domain reads KAGVTQTPRYLIKTRGQQVTLSCSPISGHRSVSWYQQTPGQGLQFLFEYFSETQRNKGNFPGRFSGRQFSNSRSEMNVSTLELGDSALYLCASSLEGQGFATNEKLFFGSGTQLSVL.

This clone was detected only a few times. The chain is built from TRBV7-9 and TRBJ1-3; D not resolved. This CDR3 spans 14 amino acids. Germline V gene sequence: CDR1 SEHNR, CDR2 FQNEAQ (reference sequence). V was trimmed by 5 bases and J by 0 bases, leaving 8 bases between them. DNA of the CDR3: TGTGCCAGCAGCCCGCAGGACTCTGGAAACACCATATATTTT. It yields the protein CASSPQDSGNTIYF. Based on the CDR3 plus reference TRBV7-9 and TRBJ1-3, the full variable domain is DTGVSQNPRHKITKRGQNVTFRCDPISEHNRLYWYRQTLGQGPEFLTYFQNEAQLEKSRLLSDRFSAERPKGSFSTLEIQRTEQGDSAMYLCASSPQDSGNTIYFGEGSWLTVV.

The rearrangement uses TRBV6-6 and TRBJ2-5; 10 nucleotides line up with TRBD2. The CDR3 runs to 14 residues. Germline assignment: CDR1 MNHNY and CDR2 SVGAGI (reference sequence). The V gene end was trimmed by 8 bases and the J gene end by 4 bases; junction bases not matched to a gene: 7. CDR3 residues: CASVLAGVPETQYF. CDR3 sequence (DNA): TGTGCCAGCGTGCTAGCGGGGGTCCCAGAGACCCAGTACTTC.